These 6 T cell receptor beta chains were all obtained from the same sample, sequenced in a study of identical twins. TCRdb recomputed calls from the 5' RACE reads with MiXCR, one row per CDR3 protein. Here the sample spans approximately 600,000 distinct CDR3 sequences, just over 7% being singletons. These sequences were also reported in another study, on yellow fever vaccine responses in identical twins.

The material sequenced was PBMCs. The origin of the receptors is a woman aged 18-29 years in good health.

Remarks on this clonotype: This may arise from a read error, as a much more abundant clone is one base away. This sequence joins TRBV12-3 or TRBV12-4 and TRBJ2-5; 7 nucleotides line up with TRBD2. The CDR3 loop spans 14 amino acids. CDR3 sequence (DNA): TGTGCCAGCAACCGGGGGGAGATCCAAGACACCCAGTACTTC. This gives the protein CASNRGEIQDTQYF.

This clonotype was counted many times. The gene calls are TRBV6-5 and TRBJ2-7, with 10 nucleotides matching TRBD2. Per the germline V gene, CDR1 is MNHEY and CDR2 is SVGAGI. With V trimmed by 0 bases and J by 4 bases, 6 bases remained unmatched. CDR3 length: 16 amino acids. The CDR3 loop is CASSYSSSGSLYEQYF. CDR3 sequence (DNA): TGTGCCAGCAGTTACTCGTCTAGCGGGAGTTTGTACGAGCAGTACTTC.

This clonotype appeared many times. The chain has TRBV7-8 and TRBJ1-1; D might be TRBD1 (6 bases). V lost 5 bases, J lost 5 bases, and 21 bases lay in between. The CDR3 sequence is 16 residues long. The V gene's germline CDR1 is SGHVS and CDR2 FQNEAQ. CDR3 protein: CASSRTVRGLTTEAFF. CDR3 DNA sequence: TGTGCCAGCAGCCGCACCGTCAGGGGTTTGACAACTGAAGCTTTCTTT.

The table lists this clonotype with many counts. The chain recombines TRBV7-6 with TRBJ2-3; D possibly corresponds to TRBD1 (6 bases). The V end lost 5 bases, the J end lost 6 bases, and 18 bases lay between the germline ends. The CDR3 extends over 15 amino acids. Germline CDR1 SGHVS, CDR2 FNYEAQ. CDR3: CASSHAGANADTQYF. In DNA form, the CDR3 reads TGTGCCAGCAGCCACGCAGGGGCCAACGCTGATACGCAGTATTTT.

This clonotype was seen a few times. V gene TRBV20-1 combines with J gene TRBJ2-2; maybe TRBD2 (6 bases). Trimming stripped 0 bases from V and 1 base from J, with 18 bases between. This CDR3 contains 18 residues. Germline assignment: CDR1 DFQATT and CDR2 SNEGSKA (reference sequence). For the CDR3, the DNA is TGCAGTGCTAGAGATCGACCTCCGATAGCGGTGAACACCGGGGAGCTGTTTTTT. Its translation: CSARDRPPIAVNTGELFF.

This chain uses TRBV3-1 with TRBJ1-3; D gene ambiguous. This CDR3 region has 15 residues. Trimming removed 1 base at V and 5 bases at J, with 12 bases between. Germline values: CDR1 LGHDT, CDR2 YNNKEL (reference sequence). CDR3 coding DNA: TGTGCCAGCAGCCAAGGAAGCTACAGCCGAAACACCATATATTTT. Amino acid sequence: CASSQGSYSRNTIYF.